This entry lists 7 T cell receptor beta chains sequenced from one sample in a study of blood T cell repertoires in COVID-19. Sequencing was performed with immunoSEQ multiplex PCR; in TCRdb, only in-frame clones are kept and a portion is missing. Here the sample spans some 220,000 clones, about 84% being singletons. Sequencing input: peripheral blood. The receptors derive from a human donor in a cohort sampled during active COVID-19.

This clone was recorded a few times. The J gene is TRBJ1-5, the V gene TRBV7-2; D gene uncertain. The CDR3 runs to 15 residues. V lost 5 bases and J 4 bases, leaving 15 bases between the germline ends. Looked up from germline, CDR1 is SGHTA and CDR2 is FQGNSA. CDR3 sequence reads: CASSQVARLNQPQHF. CDR3 DNA sequence: TGTGCCAGCAGCCAGGTGGCCAGGCTAAATCAGCCCCAGCATTTT.

This sequence joins TRBV18 and TRBJ1-4, with D unclear. The V gene's germline CDR1 is KGHSH and CDR2 LQKENI. V gave up 3 bases and J gave up 0 bases, with 11 bases separating them. The CDR3 is 16 residues long. CDR3 sequence: CASSPGQRTTNEKLFF. Here the CDR3 DNA reads TGTGCCAGCTCACCTGGCCAGCGGACAACTAATGAAAAACTGTTTTTT. Using reference TRBV18 and TRBJ1-4 for the parts outside the CDR3, the full variable domain is NAGVMQNPRHLVRRRGQEARLRCSPMKGHSHVYWYRQLPEEGLKFMVYLQKENIIDESGMPKERFSAEFPKEGPSILRIQQVVRGDSAAYFCASSPGQRTTNEKLFFGSGTQLSVL.

This chain joins TRBV15 and TRBJ1-5; D uncertain. The ends were cut back, 0 bases at V and 6 bases at J, with 3 bases in the middle. Germline V gene sequence: CDR1 LNHNV, CDR2 YYDKDF (reference sequence). The CDR3 is 12 residues long. The CDR3 spells CATSRDLQPQHF. Written as DNA, the CDR3 is TGTGCCACCAGCAGAGATCTTCAGCCCCAGCATTTT.

The chain uses TRBV5-1 and TRBJ2-2, with D maybe TRBD1 (5 bases). Trimming stripped 4 bases from V and 1 base from J, with 8 bases between. CDR3 length: 14 amino acids. Germline loops: CDR1 SGHRS, CDR2 YFSETQ. The CDR3 loop reads CASSIQGNTGELFF. The CDR3 DNA is TGCGCCAGCAGCATCCAGGGGAACACCGGGGAGCTGTTTTTT.

The chain joins TRBV2 to TRBJ1-2; 8 bases map to TRBD1. Germline V gene data show CDR1 as SNHLY and CDR2 as FYNNEI. The CDR3 contains 13 residues. J was trimmed by 6 bases and V by 8 bases; bases with no gene match: 8. The CDR3 here is CASDLGQGDGYTF. For the CDR3, the DNA is TGTGCCAGCGACCTCGGACAGGGAGATGGCTACACCTTC.

The chain couples TRBV28 to TRBJ1-1, with 7 positions matching TRBD1. CDR3 length: 13 amino acids. The germline V gene encodes CDR1 MDHEN and CDR2 SYDVKM. With V trimmed by 4 bases and J by 11 bases, 10 bases remained unmatched. The CDR3 coding sequence is TGTGCCAGCAGTTCCGGGACAGCACGGATCGCTTTCTTT. Translation: CASSSGTARIAFF.

This chain joins TRBV27 and TRBJ1-4; D gene uncertain. CDR3 length: 14 amino acids. Between the trimmed V and J ends, which lost 6 bases and 4 bases, there was a span of 12 bases. From germline, CDR1 is MNHEY and CDR2 SMNVEV (reference sequence). CDR3 bases: TGTGCCAGCAGCGACCCGGAGGGTAATGAAAAACTGTTTTTT. Residues: CASSDPEGNEKLFF.